These T cell receptor beta chains were read from a single sample in a study of T-cell memory formation after mild COVID-19. TCRdb reprocessed the 5' RACE reads via MiXCR and lists one record per CDR3 protein. The top ten clones hold around 23% of a sample with 250,000 or so distinct CDR3 sequences, roughly 18% of them seen once. Sequencing was done on a sample of PBMCs or a T cell subset sorted from them (not recorded which). The receptor set was obtained from a man between 18 and 35 years old who had mild COVID-19 (a few samples of this study predate the infection). Cell type and time point are not known. Each CDR3 is given with its conserved first and last residue. D genes are given only for firm matches. The size entry is marked missing in some rows and otherwise reads once, few, many or a size class.

clone_size	d_call	cdr3_length	j_call	v_call	cdr3_nt	cdr3_aa
few	.	11	TRBJ2-7	TRBV29-1	TGCAGCGTTGCGGGGCGGGACGAGCAGTACTTC	CSVAGRDEQYF
few	.	16	TRBJ2-2	TRBV7-3	.	CASSPFGGGTPGSCFF
.	TRBD1	15	TRBJ1-2	TRBV5-1	TGCGCCAGCAGCCCAGGACAGGGAACTAACTATGGCTACACCTTC	CASSPGQGTNYGYTF
.	.	11	TRBJ1-1	TRBV29-1	TGCAGCGCCGCAGGGGTAACTGAAGCTTTCTTT	CSAAGVTEAFF
.	.	13	TRBJ2-2	TRBV27	TGTGCCAGCAGTAGGGGGGAGGCTGGGGAGCTGTTTTTT	CASSRGEAGELFF
.	.	15	TRBJ2-5	TRBV12-2	TGTGCAAGTCGCCCCCGACTGGGCGGCCAAGAGACCCAGTACTTC	CASRPRLGGQETQYF
.	.	15	TRBJ2-2	TRBV12-3/TRBV12-4	TGTGCCAGCGGTGGGGGGCCAACGAACACCGGGGAGCTGTTTTTT	CASGGGPTNTGELFF
.	.	16	TRBJ2-2	TRBV7-9	TGTGCCAGCAGCTCGATGGTGGATGTGAACACCGGGGAGCTGTTTTTT	CASSSMVDVNTGELFF
few	.	12	TRBJ2-4	TRBV7-8	TGTGCCAGCAGCGCCCCAACCGCTATTCAGTACTTC	CASSAPTAIQYF
.	.	15	TRBJ1-5	TRBV6-5	TGTGCCAGCAGTTACGCCCCAGGGAGCAATCAGCCCCAGCATTTT	CASSYAPGSNQPQHF
few	.	14	TRBJ2-2	TRBV7-8	TGTGCCAGCAGCAGACAGGTGAACACCGGGGAGCTGTTTTTT	CASSRQVNTGELFF
many	.	15	TRBJ2-3	TRBV5-1	TGCGCCAGCAGCTTAACAGGGCCGATAGGAGATACGCAGTATTTT	CASSLTGPIGDTQYF
few	.	16	TRBJ2-7	TRBV4-1	TGCGCCAGCAGCCAAGCCTTGAGGGGGAGAAACTACGAGCAGTACTTC	CASSQALRGRNYEQYF
.	TRBD1	15	TRBJ2-2	TRBV27	TGTGCCAGCAGTTCCGGACAGGGGCTGCACGGGGAGCTGTTTTTT	CASSSGQGLHGELFF
few	.	14	TRBJ1-2	TRBV11-1	TGTGCCAGCAGCTTATACGGCTCCCCTTATGGCTACACCTTC	CASSLYGSPYGYTF
few	TRBD1	14	TRBJ1-5	TRBV2	TGTGCCAGCAACGGACAGGACATCATTCAGCCCCAGCATTTT	CASNGQDIIQPQHF
few	.	13	TRBJ1-1	TRBV15	TGTGCCACCCGTCTGATAGCGGAGAAAGAAGCTTTCTTT	CATRLIAEKEAFF
many	TRBD1	15	TRBJ2-3	TRBV5-1	TGCGCCAGCAGCTTCGGGCAGGGGGTAACAGATACGCAGTATTTT	CASSFGQGVTDTQYF
many	.	13	TRBJ2-1	TRBV7-2	TGTGCCAGCAGCTTAGCTGTGTACAATGAGCAGTTCTTC	CASSLAVYNEQFF
.	.	17	TRBJ2-7	TRBV6-1	TGTGCCAGCAGTGAAGCCAGGTCGACAGACCAGACCTACGAGCAGTACTTC	CASSEARSTDQTYEQYF
many	.	16	TRBJ2-2	TRBV7-9	TGTGCCAGCTTCCCTGTCGGGCCCGCGAACACCGGGGAGCTGTTTTTT	CASFPVGPANTGELFF
.	TRBD1	13	TRBJ1-3	TRBV6-1	TGTGCCAGCTGGACAGGGTCTGGAAACACCATATATTTT	CASWTGSGNTIYF
few	TRBD1	12	TRBJ2-7	TRBV28	TGTGCCAGCAGGAAACAGGGGTACGAGCAGTACTTC	CASRKQGYEQYF
few	TRBD2	16	TRBJ2-3	TRBV7-8	TGTGCCAGCAGCTCATACGGCGGGGGGGACACAGATACGCAGTATTTT	CASSSYGGGDTDTQYF
.	.	12	TRBJ2-7	TRBV6-2/TRBV6-3	TGTGCCAGCAGCCACAGGGACCACGAGCAGTACTTC	CASSHRDHEQYF
.	.	16	TRBJ1-3	TRBV7-9	TGTGCCAGCAGCTTACGCCACAAGGACTCTGGAAACACCATATATTTT	CASSLRHKDSGNTIYF
.	.	15	TRBJ2-3	TRBV6-6	TGTGCCAGCAGTTACAGGGCTAGCACCAGAGATACGCAGTATTTT	CASSYRASTRDTQYF
.	TRBD2	16	TRBJ2-1	TRBV11-2	TGTGCCAGCACCCTTCGTACCGGGACTAGCGTATATGAGCAGTTCTTC	CASTLRTGTSVYEQFF
few	TRBD1	15	TRBJ2-3	TRBV5-1	TGCGCCAGCAGCTTGGACAGACAGGGATCAGATACGCAGTATTTT	CASSLDRQGSDTQYF
few	.	14	TRBJ2-1	TRBV24-1	TGTGCCACCAGTGATTTGGAGCAGGTGGATGAGCAGTTCTTC	CATSDLEQVDEQFF
.	TRBD1	14	TRBJ1-5	TRBV27	TGTGCCACCTCGACAGGGAATTTCAATCAGCCCCAGCATTTT	CATSTGNFNQPQHF
.	.	17	TRBJ1-1	TRBV21-1	TGTGCCAGCAGCAAAAGCTCAGGGGGCGGCAAAAACACTGAAGCTTTCTTT	CASSKSSGGGKNTEAFF
.	.	15	TRBJ1-1	TRBV12-3/TRBV12-4	TGTGCCAGCAGTTTCCCAGGGAGGGGGAACACTGAAGCTTTCTTT	CASSFPGRGNTEAFF
few	TRBD2	15	TRBJ2-1	TRBV7-3	TGTGCCAGCTCCGGACTAGCGGGGACCAACAATGAGCAGTTCTTC	CASSGLAGTNNEQFF
few	.	14	TRBJ2-7	TRBV11-2	TGTGCCAGCAGCTTAATTCCCAGCTCCTACGAGCAGTACTTC	CASSLIPSSYEQYF
.	.	10	TRBJ1-1	TRBV5-4	TGTGCCAGCAGCGGGTCGGAAGCTTTCTTT	CASSGSEAFF
few	TRBD2	15	TRBJ2-5	TRBV5-1	TGCGCCAGCAGCTTGATCGGACTAGCTTCGGGGACCCAGTACTTC	CASSLIGLASGTQYF
.	.	15	TRBJ1-2	TRBV6-5	TGTGCCAGCAGTTACTCGCTAGGGAGATGGGATGGCTACACCTTC	CASSYSLGRWDGYTF
few	TRBD2	16	TRBJ2-3	TRBV5-1	TGCGCCAGCAGCACCGGGACTAGCGGGGGGCTAGATACGCAGTATTTT	CASSTGTSGGLDTQYF
many	TRBD1	17	TRBJ2-7	TRBV9	TGTGCCAGCAGCGCCAATTGGGGACAGGGGGCTCTCTACGAGCAGTACTTC	CASSANWGQGALYEQYF
.	.	16	TRBJ1-3	TRBV7-2	TGTGCCAGCAGCAGAATCCCGGGGAACTATGGAAACACCATATATTTT	CASSRIPGNYGNTIYF
.	TRBD1	16	TRBJ2-7	TRBV5-1	TGCGCCAGCAGCACCGGGACAGGGTTGAAGCTCTACGAGCAGTACTTC	CASSTGTGLKLYEQYF
few	TRBD1	13	TRBJ2-7	TRBV12-3/TRBV12-4	TGTGCCACGAAACGTGGACAGGGCTACGAGCAGTACTTC	CATKRGQGYEQYF
.	.	16	TRBJ1-6	TRBV5-1	TGCGCCAGCAGCTTGGCGGGGGGGCCGAATAATTCACCCCTCCACTTT	CASSLAGGPNNSPLHF
.	.	15	TRBJ1-3	TRBV18	TGTGCCAGCTCAATGTCGGGCCGCTCTGGAAACACCATATATTTT	CASSMSGRSGNTIYF